The 9 T cell receptor beta chains listed next were all sequenced from one sample in a study of cytomegalovirus exposure and HLA in healthy donors. 60 Vbeta and 13 Jbeta primers were used in PCR. The data were produced by immunoSEQ multiplex PCR, yet TCRdb's version contains in-frame clones alone and is incomplete. The repertoire includes about 190,000 clones, roughly four fifths of them detected once, and roughly 2.8% sits in the top ten. What was sequenced was PBMCs. Receptors originate from a woman between 25 and 40 years old in good health and CMV-seropositive.

The chain couples TRBV5-1 to TRBJ2-3, with D possibly being TRBD2 (5 bases). The V end was cut by 3 bases, the J end by 3 bases, with 11 bases between. CDR1 and CDR2 from the germline V gene are SGHRS and YFSETQ. This CDR3 has 14 residues. CDR3 nucleotides: TGCGCCAGCAGCTCATTAGCGTTAACAGATACGCAGTATTTT. It is translated as CASSSLALTDTQYF. The full variable domain, rest sourced from reference TRBV5-1 and TRBJ2-3, is KAGVTQTPRYLIKTRGQQVTLSCSPISGHRSVSWYQQTPGQGLQFLFEYFSETQRNKGNFPGRFSGRQFSNSRSEMNVSTLELGDSALYLCASSSLALTDTQYFGPGTRLTVL.

The chain has TRBV2 and TRBJ2-3; D possibly corresponds to TRBD2 (6 bases). CDR3 length: 15 residues. Germline CDR1 SNHLY, CDR2 FYNNEI. Trimming stripped 4 bases from V and 4 bases from J, with 15 bases between. This CDR3 is CASSGFREIADTQYF. The CDR3 DNA sequence: TGTGCCAGCAGTGGGTTTCGGGAGATCGCAGATACGCAGTATTTT.

The chain employs TRBV15 and TRBJ2-2, with D possibly matching TRBD1 (6 bases). Trimming stripped 0 bases from V and 7 bases from J, with 9 bases between. This CDR3 has 14 amino acids. Germline-derived CDR1 and CDR2 are LNHNV and YYDKDF (reference sequence). In DNA, the CDR3 is TGTGCCACCAGCAGAGACAGGGGTCGCGGGGAGCTGTTTTTT. Translation: CATSRDRGRGELFF.

The chain joins TRBV10-3 to TRBJ2-5, with 10 bases matching TRBD1. The end of the DNA fits TRBJ2-7 better, so the J call may be wrong. CDR1 is ENHRY and CDR2 is SYGVKD in the germline V gene. The length of the CDR3 is 14 residues. DNA for the CDR3: TGTGCCATCAGGGCCGGGACAGGGGTCGACGAGCAGTACTTC. Translation: CAIRAGTGVDEQYF.

The V gene is TRBV7-2, the J gene TRBJ1-4, with TRBD1 identical over 7 bases. After removal of 5 bases from V and 7 bases from J, the junction contained 10 bases not matched to a gene. Germline CDR1 reads SGHTA; CDR2 reads FQGNSA. The CDR3 is 15 residues long. The CDR3 loop is CASSPHRGSGEKLFF. In nucleotides, the CDR3 is TGTGCCAGCAGCCCACACAGGGGATCGGGTGAAAAACTGTTTTTT.

The chain has TRBV4-1 and TRBJ2-7; D is perhaps TRBD1 (6 bases). CDR3 length equals 11 residues. V was clipped by 6 bases and J by 4 bases, with 7 bases between them. Looked up from germline, CDR1 is MGHRA and CDR2 is YSYEKL. The DNA for the CDR3 is TGCGCCAGCAGACAGGGTTACGAGCAGTACTTC. Translation gives CASRQGYEQYF.

The chain employs TRBV6-5 and TRBJ1-1, with D possibly TRBD1 on 5 matching bases. Germline CDR1 MNHEY, CDR2 SVGAGI. The CDR3 is 13 residues long. Trimming stripped 2 bases from V and 8 bases from J, with 12 bases between. CDR3 protein: CASSYEDTSEAFF. The CDR3, as DNA: TGTGCCAGCAGTTACGAGGACACAAGCGAAGCTTTCTTT.

This chain joins TRBV2 and TRBJ2-7; 14 bases are a match to TRBD2. This CDR3 region has 19 residues. Looked up from germline, CDR1 is SNHLY and CDR2 is FYNNEI. Trimming removed 7 bases from V and 4 bases from J; junction bases left unmatched: 18. In nucleotides, the CDR3 is TGTGCCAGCAACGGCCCTACCGGGACTAGCGGGGGAGATGCGTACGAGCAGTACTTC. Translating it yields CASNGPTGTSGGDAYEQYF.

The rearrangement joins TRBV28 to TRBJ2-7; D is ambiguous. This CDR3 has 11 residues. Trimming took off 10 bases at V and 2 bases at J, with 9 bases between the two ends. Germline V gives CDR1 MDHEN, CDR2 SYDVKM. The CDR3 region is CATALTYEQYF. In nucleotides, the CDR3 is TGTGCCACCGCGCTTACCTACGAGCAGTACTTC. The full variable domain, completed using reference TRBV28 and TRBJ2-7, is DVKVTQSSRYLVKRTGEKVFLECVQDMDHENMFWYRQDPGLGLRLIYFSYDVKMKEKGDIPEGYSVSREKKERFSLILESASTNQTSMYLCATALTYEQYFGPGTRLTVT.